The clone carrying this TCR beta chain was counted only a few times. The antigen remains undetermined. This specimen belongs to a study of T-cell memory formation after mild COVID-19. The wider study: The two donors had largely donor-specific TCR clusters. Study results and limitations: Memory from before infection featured some responding clones, which suggests cross-reactive memory joined. CD4+ contracting clones were mainly CM and EM; CD8+ ones, EMRA.

Trimming stripped 2 bases from V and 4 bases from J, with 7 bases between. The CDR3 is 13 residues long. Germline V gene data show CDR1 as SGHTA and CDR2 as FQGTGA. TCR alpha and TCR beta cDNA libraries carrying sample barcodes and UMIs were produced by 5'RACE using constant-segment primers. TCRdb used MiXCR to reprocess the 5' RACE reads, holding one entry per CDR3 protein. The sample lists 470,000 or so distinct CDR3 sequences, around 25% occurring once. The V gene is TRBV7-3, the J gene TRBJ2-3, with D unclear. Material: PBMCs or a T cell subset sorted from them (not recorded which). This sequence originates from an adult woman who had mild COVID-19 (a few samples of this study predate the infection). Cell type and time point are not known. DNA for the CDR3: TGTGCCAGCAGCTTAGTCCCAGCAGATACGCAGTATTTT. This encodes CASSLVPADTQYF. Complete variable domain (other parts from reference TRBV7-3 and TRBJ2-3): GAGVSQTPSNKVTEKGKYVELRCDPISGHTALYWYRQSLGQGPEFLIYFQGTGAADDSGLPNDRFFAVRPEGSVSTLKIQRTERGDSAVYLCASSLVPADTQYFGPGTRLTVL.